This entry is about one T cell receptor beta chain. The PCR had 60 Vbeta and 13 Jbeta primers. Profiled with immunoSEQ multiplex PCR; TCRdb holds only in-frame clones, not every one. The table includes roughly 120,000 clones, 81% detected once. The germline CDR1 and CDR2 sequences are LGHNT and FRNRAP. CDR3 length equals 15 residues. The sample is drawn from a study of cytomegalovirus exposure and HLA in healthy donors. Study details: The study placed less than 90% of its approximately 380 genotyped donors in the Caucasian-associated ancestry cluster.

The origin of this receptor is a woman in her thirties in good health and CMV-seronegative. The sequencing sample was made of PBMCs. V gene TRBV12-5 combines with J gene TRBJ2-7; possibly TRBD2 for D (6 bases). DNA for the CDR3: TGTGGGGGGATCCCGGGAGAGGGCAGTTCCTACGAGCAGTACTTC. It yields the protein CGGIPGEGSSYEQYF.